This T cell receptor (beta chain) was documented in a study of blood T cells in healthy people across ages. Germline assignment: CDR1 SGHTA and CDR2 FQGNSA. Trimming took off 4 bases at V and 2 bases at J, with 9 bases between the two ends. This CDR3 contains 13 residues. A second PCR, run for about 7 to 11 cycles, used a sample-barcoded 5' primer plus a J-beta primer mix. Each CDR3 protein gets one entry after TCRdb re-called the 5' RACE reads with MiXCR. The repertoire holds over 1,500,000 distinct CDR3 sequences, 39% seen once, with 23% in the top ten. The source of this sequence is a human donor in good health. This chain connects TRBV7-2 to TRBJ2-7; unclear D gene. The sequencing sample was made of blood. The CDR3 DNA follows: TGTGCCAGCAGCTCCTTCTACGCCTACGAGCAGTACTTC. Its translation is CASSSFYAYEQYF.